Shown below are 2 T cell receptor beta chains from a single sample sequenced in a study of cytomegalovirus exposure and HLA in healthy donors. Amplification used 60 Vbeta primers and 13 Jbeta primers. Sequencing was performed with immunoSEQ multiplex PCR; in TCRdb, only in-frame clones are kept and a portion is missing. Here the sample spans more than 130,000 clones, roughly 73% being singletons. Sequences were obtained from PBMCs. These receptors were collected from a human donor in good health.

This clone was seen a handful of times. The genes are TRBV5-6 and TRBJ2-1; 8 bases align to TRBD1. CDR3 length: 12 residues. Looked up from germline, CDR1 is SGHDT and CDR2 is YYEEEE. V lost 2 bases to trimming and J lost 10 bases; unmatched junction nucleotides: 2. CDR3 nucleotides: TGTGCCAGCAGCTTCCCAGGGGGCGAGCAGTTCTTC. Protein: CASSFPGGEQFF.

CDR3 sequence: CASSERGTGNTIYF. In nucleotides, the CDR3 is TGTGCCAGCAGTGAGAGGGGGACAGGAAACACCATATATTTT. The chain joins TRBV25-1 to TRBJ1-3, with D possibly matching TRBD1 (6 bases). Per germline, CDR1 MGHDK and CDR2 SYGVNS. This CDR3 spans 14 amino acids. V gave up 3 bases and J gave up 4 bases, with 10 bases separating them.